This entry is about one T cell receptor (beta chain). In the same sample, other DNA sequences code for this CDR3. The CDR3 contains 12 residues. The V and J ends lost 6 bases and 4 bases respectively, with 10 bases between them. As for treatment: roughly 20 received Ad26.COV2.S at low or high dose, single or two shots; about 5 received placebo; per-sample allocation not given. Sampling happened 63 days after the first vaccine or placebo injection. Profiling relied on immunoSEQ multiplex PCR, and the TCRdb table lists in-frame clones only, not all of them. The repertoire holds some 320,000 clones, with about 85% as singletons. The data stem from a study of Ad26.COV2.S vaccination and SARS-CoV-2 variants. Overall study context: By the intramuscular route, Ad26.COV2.S was given once, or twice 56 days apart.

This clonotype was sampled from a person aged 18-60 years who received the Ad26.COV2.S COVID-19 vaccine or a placebo. This chain links TRBV12-3 or TRBV12-4 with TRBJ2-7, with D perhaps being TRBD1 or TRBD2 (5 bases each). The material was peripheral blood, obtained in a trial of Ad26.COV2.S vaccine versus placebo. This CDR3 reads CASRGRGYEQYF. The CDR3 DNA reads TGTGCCAGCAGGGGGCGAGGGTACGAGCAGTACTTC.